This paragraph reports one T cell receptor (beta chain). The data originate from a study of shared clonotypes between healthy human individuals. The protocol was immunoSEQ multiplex PCR, while the TCRdb copy is restricted to in-frame clones and leaves out a portion. The sample lists some 1 million clones; under 80% were seen once. In germline, CDR1 is MDHEN, CDR2 SYDVKM. Trimming stripped 6 bases from V and 1 base from J, with 9 bases between. The CDR3 extends over 13 amino acids. There were only Caucasian adults among the donors, and all lived in Nashville, Tennessee. The study separated CD4+ cells into CD45RA+ naive and CD45RA-negative memory subsets.

Sequenced sample: memory CD4+ T cells sorted from blood. Subset in this sample: CD45RA-negative fraction. The sequence was obtained from a man aged 18 to 30 in good health. The J gene is TRBJ1-2, the V gene TRBV28; tentatively, D is TRBD1 (5 bases). The CDR3 coding sequence is TGTGCCAGCAGGTCTCAGGGTAACTATGGCTACACCTTC. Protein: CASRSQGNYGYTF.